This TCR beta chain was recovered during a study of T cells in Graves' hyperthyroidism and ophthalmopathy. Disease duration under 2 months; hyperthyroidism patients were aged 18 to 65. Exclusion of a patient resulted from uncontrolled infection, other autoimmune disease, pregnancy or lactation. Thyroid ultrasound and orbital computed tomography, with clinical symptoms and serum thyroxine and TRAb, informed diagnoses. Regarding the study as a whole: Blood samples included most of the expanded thyroid clonotypes exceeding 0.001.

This clonotype was seen ten or more times. The antigen is undetermined. The investigators amplified TCR beta CDR3 regions from RNA transcripts. When the TCR CDR3 underwent first-round RT-PCR, the HTBI primer set was used. Using its own MiXCR run on the multiplex PCR reads, TCRdb lists one record per CDR3 protein. The table shows approximately 370,000 distinct CDR3 sequences, with 17% occurring only once. Sequenced sample: blood. This receptor was taken from a woman aged 30 to 39 with Graves' hyperthyroidism that later progressed to Graves' ophthalmopathy.

DNA of the CDR3: TGTGCCAGCAGCCCCCGGACTCGTCCCTACGAGCAGTACTTC. This encodes CASSPRTRPYEQYF. This chain joins TRBV3-1 and TRBJ2-7; perhaps TRBD2 as D (5 bases). The germline gives CDR1 LGHDT, CDR2 YNNKEL (reference sequence). The CDR3 runs 14 residues. V shed 4 bases and J shed 2 bases, with 12 bases lying between them.